The 17 T cell receptor beta chains presented below share a single source sample, sequenced in a study of cytomegalovirus exposure and HLA in healthy donors. With 60 Vbeta and 13 Jbeta primers, the PCR was carried out. Repertoires were generated with immunoSEQ multiplex PCR, while TCRdb's copy carries only in-frame clones and drops some. Among some 90,000 clones listed, 69% were seen once. The sequencing input was PBMCs. These receptors originate from a man in his fifties in good health and CMV-seronegative.

The chain is built from TRBV4-3 and TRBJ2-1; tentatively, D is TRBD1 (6 bases). V was trimmed by 0 bases and J by 4 bases, leaving 16 bases between them. Germline CDR1 and CDR2: LGHNA and YSLEER. This CDR3 comprises 17 residues. In nucleotides, the CDR3 is TGCGCCAGCAGCCAAGATTGGGGGCAGGGCCTATACAATGAGCAGTTCTTC. Protein sequence: CASSQDWGQGLYNEQFF.

The chain joins TRBV6-5 to TRBJ2-7; 14 bases align to TRBD2. CDR1 is MNHEY and CDR2 is SVGAGI in the germline V gene. The CDR3 sequence is 15 residues long. Trimming cost V 6 bases and J 3 bases; bases outside gene matches: 4. The CDR3 sequence is CASRPGTSGGYEQYF. The CDR3 nucleotides are TGTGCCAGCAGACCCGGGACTAGCGGGGGCTACGAGCAGTACTTC.

This CDR3 reads CASSPDRAHYGYTF. The CDR3 bases are TGTGCCAGCTCACCAGACAGAGCTCACTATGGCTACACCTTC. The chain employs TRBV18 and TRBJ1-2, with a tentative D call TRBD1 (5 bases). The V gene lost 2 bases and the J gene lost 3 bases, with 10 bases spanning the gap. This CDR3 comprises 14 residues. In germline, CDR1 is KGHSH, CDR2 LQKENI.

The chain carries TRBV5-1 and TRBJ2-1; 9 bases are a match to TRBD2. Germline CDR1 SGHRS, CDR2 YFSETQ. The junction had 4 bases not matched to a gene; V was cut back by 0 bases and J by 6 bases. This CDR3 comprises 15 residues. As DNA, the CDR3 is TGCGCCAGCAGCTTGGTGGTAGCGGGAGCCAATGAGCAGTTCTTC. Translated, it gives CASSLVVAGANEQFF.

This chain joins TRBV6-6 and TRBJ1-2, with 8 nucleotides matching TRBD1. V shed 6 bases, J shed 8 bases, and the junction held 8 bases outside the gene matches. Germline-derived CDR1 and CDR2 are MNHNY and SVGAGI (reference sequence). The CDR3 contains 13 residues. This CDR3 is CASRPNRGGGYTF. CDR3 DNA sequence: TGTGCCAGCAGGCCTAACAGGGGGGGCGGCTACACCTTC.

This clone came up once. The chain recombines TRBV2 with TRBJ2-7, with a possible D match to TRBD1 (6 bases). The CDR3 extends over 12 amino acids. V was cut by 6 bases and J by 3 bases, with 9 bases left in between. Germline values: CDR1 SNHLY, CDR2 FYNNEI. CDR3 protein: CASRPTGYEQYF. Here the CDR3 DNA reads TGTGCCAGCAGACCGACAGGCTACGAGCAGTACTTC.

V is TRBV4-1 and J is TRBJ2-3; maybe TRBD2 (5 bases). The CDR3 is made up of 15 amino acids. CDR1 and CDR2 from the germline V gene are MGHRA and YSYEKL. Trimming pared 3 bases from V and 2 bases from J, leaving 12 bases between. In nucleotides, the CDR3 is TGCGCCAGCAGCCAGTCGAGTCGGGACACAGATACGCAGTATTTT. Amino acid sequence: CASSQSSRDTDTQYF.

The rearrangement links TRBV5-3 to TRBJ2-1; TRBD2 might be the D (6 bases). TRBV5-3 is recorded as an ORF, its role being uncertain. Trimming left V 5 bases short and J 8 bases short, with 20 bases between. This CDR3 contains 15 residues. The CDR3, as DNA: TGTGCCAGAAGGCCTCTGGCGGGGAGTTTGGATGAGCAGTTCTTC. Protein product: CARRPLAGSLDEQFF.

The chain couples TRBV9 to TRBJ2-1; 8 nucleotides match TRBD2. The germline CDR1 and CDR2 sequences are SGDLS and YYNGEE. The CDR3 length is 19 residues. The V and J ends lost 0 bases and 1 base, in that order; junction bases with no gene match: 12. The DNA for the CDR3 is TGTGCCAGCAGCGTAGGTTATAGCGGGGCCCCGGGGTCCTACAATGAGCAGTTCTTC. Its protein is CASSVGYSGAPGSYNEQFF.

The chain is built from TRBV29-1 and TRBJ2-7, with D possibly TRBD1 on 5 matching bases. This CDR3 is built from 13 residues. With 3 bases removed from V and 7 bases from J, the gap between germline ends came to 16 bases. Looked up from germline, CDR1 is SQVTM and CDR2 is ANQGSEA. The CDR3 spells CSVEENQGLEQYF. CDR3 DNA sequence: TGCAGCGTTGAGGAAAATCAGGGTCTAGAGCAGTACTTC.

DNA of the CDR3: TGCGCCAGCAGCTTACAGGGGGGCCAAGAGACCCAGTACTTC. Its protein is CASSLQGGQETQYF. V and J are TRBV5-1 and TRBJ2-5, with TRBD1 matching over 8 bases. The V gene's germline CDR1 is SGHRS and CDR2 YFSETQ. The CDR3 is 14 amino acids. V shed 2 bases, J shed 1 base, and the junction held 1 base outside the gene matches.

This chain joins TRBV19 and TRBJ2-5; D is perhaps TRBD1 (6 bases). This CDR3 spans 13 amino acids. V lost 6 bases and J lost 5, with 13 bases in between. From germline, CDR1 is LNHDA and CDR2 SQIVND (reference sequence). The CDR3 bases are TGTGCCAGTAGGGAACAGGGAAGCGAGACCCAGTACTTC. Translation gives CASREQGSETQYF.

The gene calls are TRBV19 and TRBJ2-2; TRBD2 matches 8 bases. The junction had 5 bases not matched to a gene; V was cut back by 3 bases and J by 5 bases. This CDR3 comprises 15 residues. Germline V gives CDR1 LNHDA, CDR2 SQIVND (reference sequence). The CDR3 bases are TGTGCCAGTAGTATTGCCCGGGAGGGGACCGGGGAGCTGTTTTTT. Protein product: CASSIAREGTGELFF. Combining the CDR3 with reference TRBV19 and TRBJ2-2 gives the whole variable domain DGGITQSPKYLFRKEGQNVTLSCEQNLNHDAMYWYRQDPGQGLRLIYYSQIVNDFQKGDIAEGYSVSREKKESFPLTVTSAQKNPTAFYLCASSIAREGTGELFFGEGSRLTVL.

The V and J genes are TRBV30 and TRBJ1-2, with 7 bases identical to TRBD1. Germline CDR1 GTSNPN, CDR2 SVGIG (reference sequence). The CDR3 runs to 12 residues. V trimming: 3 bases; J trimming: 8 bases; junction bases outside the gene matches: 6. CDR3 protein: CAWSRKGQGYTF. The CDR3 DNA follows: TGTGCCTGGAGCCGAAAGGGACAGGGCTACACCTTC.

V gene TRBV18 combines with J gene TRBJ2-1; 8 bases match TRBD2. J was trimmed by 8 bases and V by 6 bases; bases with no gene match: 6. CDR3 length: 13 amino acids. In germline, CDR1 is KGHSH, CDR2 LQKENI. As DNA, the CDR3 is TGTGCCAGCTCCCCTGGACTAGCTGATGAGCAGTTCTTC. Its translation is CASSPGLADEQFF.

The chain uses TRBV28 and TRBJ1-2; D not certain. The CDR3 spans 12 residues. Germline V gene lookup returns CDR1 MDHEN and CDR2 SYDVKM. Trimming shortened V by 5 bases and J by 6 bases, and 10 bases separated the two germline ends. CDR3 loop: CASSSISDGYTF. In DNA form, the CDR3 reads TGTGCCAGCAGTAGCATCAGCGATGGCTACACCTTC.

The chain joins TRBV28 to TRBJ2-3, with D possibly matching TRBD1 (6 bases). Germline assignment: CDR1 MDHEN and CDR2 SYDVKM. This CDR3 is built from 19 residues. With 1 base removed from V and 3 bases from J, the gap between germline ends came to 23 bases. As DNA, the CDR3 is TGTGCCAGCAGTTTATCGGGACACCTAGTCGGGGTAAGGACAGATACGCAGTATTTT. Encoded protein: CASSLSGHLVGVRTDTQYF.